These T cell receptor beta chains were read from a single sample in a study of cytomegalovirus exposure and HLA in healthy donors. The table came from immunoSEQ multiplex PCR; TCRdb's copy has only in-frame clones and leaves some out. The table includes 150,000 to 200,000 clones, around 80% detected once. The sequenced material came from PBMCs. These receptors all come from a woman aged 40 to 55 in good health and CMV-seronegative. CDR3s include the opening cysteine and the closing phenylalanine or tryptophan. Each record gives: CDR3 DNA, CDR3 protein, J gene, V gene, D gene, clone size. D genes are given only for firm matches. A row's size may be missing; if present it is once, few, many or a size class.

TGCGCCAGCAGCCAAGAGGCTAGCGGGACCTTCTACAATGAGCAGTTCTTC	CASSQEASGTFYNEQFF	TRBJ2-1	TRBV4-1	TRBD2	NA
TGTGCCAGCAGTTTGACAACCGATGGCTACACCTTC	CASSLTTDGYTF	TRBJ1-2	TRBV28	NA	NA
TGTGCCATCAGTGAGTCACAGGGACAGGGGTATGGCTACACCTTC	CAISESQGQGYGYTF	TRBJ1-2	TRBV10-3	TRBD1	NA
TGTGCCAGTAGAGTTGGGACACTGAACACTGAAGCTTTCTTT	CASRVGTLNTEAFF	TRBJ1-1	TRBV19	NA	NA
TGTGCCAGCAGTTACTCCGACAGGGTAGACACTGAAGCTTTCTTT	CASSYSDRVDTEAFF	TRBJ1-1	TRBV6-5	TRBD1	NA
TGTGCCAGTACCGCATACAGGGGTTCCTACGAGCAGTACTTC	CASTAYRGSYEQYF	TRBJ2-7	TRBV19	TRBD1	NA
TGTGCCATCTCTAGCGACTATTCCTACGAGCAGTACTTC	CAISSDYSYEQYF	TRBJ2-7	TRBV10-3	NA	few
TGTGCCAGCAGCTTATCCTTAACGGGAGGGTACACAGATACGCAGTATTTT	CASSLSLTGGYTDTQYF	TRBJ2-3	TRBV11-3	TRBD2	NA
TGTGCCACCAGCAGAGGAGGGAGGAACGGATACAATGAGCAGTTCTTC	CATSRGGRNGYNEQFF	TRBJ2-1	TRBV15	NA	few
TGTGCCACCAGTGATTTAACATTTCATAGCAATCAGCCCCAGCATTTT	CATSDLTFHSNQPQHF	TRBJ1-5	TRBV15	NA	NA
TGTGCCAGCAGCCCCGGACTAGCGGGAGGTTATGGGGAGCAGTACTTC	CASSPGLAGGYGEQYF	TRBJ2-7	TRBV9	TRBD2	NA
TGTGCTAGTGGCCGCACCGGGGGAGGGCCCTACGAGCAGTACTTC	CASGRTGGGPYEQYF	TRBJ2-7	TRBV12-5	TRBD2	NA
TGTGCCAGCTCACCCGTTGGGCTGAACTCTGGAAACACCATATATTTT	CASSPVGLNSGNTIYF	TRBJ1-3	TRBV18	NA	NA
TGTGCCAGCAGCCTCGGGACAGGGGACCATTATGGCTACACCTTC	CASSLGTGDHYGYTF	TRBJ1-2	TRBV5-4	TRBD1	NA
TGTGCCAGCAGTTGGTCGGCGGGGCGGAACAATTCACCCCTCCACTTT	CASSWSAGRNNSPLHF	TRBJ1-6	TRBV27	NA	NA
TGTGCCAGCAGCGAGACAGGCACAGATACGCAGTATTTT	CASSETGTDTQYF	TRBJ2-3	TRBV7-8	NA	NA
TGTGCCAGCAGTTTATCGGGGGCAGAAGAGACCCAGTACTTC	CASSLSGAEETQYF	TRBJ2-5	TRBV27	NA	NA
TGTGCCAGCAGCTTAGGGGCTCTCGGGACTACACATTACGAGCAGTACTTC	CASSLGALGTTHYEQYF	TRBJ2-7	TRBV7-8	TRBD2	NA
TGTGCCAGCAGTGAACGGGGGGGAATTAGGACCGGGGAGCTGTTTTTT	CASSERGGIRTGELFF	TRBJ2-2	TRBV6-1	TRBD2	NA
TGTGCCAGCAGCGCTCGCAGGGGAACCGGGGAGCTGTTTTTT	CASSARRGTGELFF	TRBJ2-2	TRBV9	NA	NA
TGTGCCAGCAGCTATGGGGGACTAGCGGGAGGAGGGGAGACCCAGTACTTC	CASSYGGLAGGGETQYF	TRBJ2-5	TRBV7-2	TRBD2	NA
TGTGCCAGCAGCGTGGGACTAGCGGGACTGGGTCTCTTC	CASSVGLAGLGLF	TRBJ2-4	TRBV2	TRBD2	NA
TGTGCCTGGAGTGTATTGCGCCCCGGCAATCAGCCCCAGCATTTT	CAWSVLRPGNQPQHF	TRBJ1-5	TRBV30	NA	NA
TGTGCCAGTCGATCGCAGGGGACCGCGAACACCGGGGAGCTGTTTTTT	CASRSQGTANTGELFF	TRBJ2-2	TRBV19	NA	NA
TGCAGCGCGGGAGCCGGGGAGCTGTTTTTT	CSAGAGELFF	TRBJ2-2	TRBV29-1	NA	NA
TGTGCCAGCAGTCTCACAGGACAGGGCGAGCAGTACTTC	CASSLTGQGEQYF	TRBJ2-7	TRBV6-5	TRBD1	NA
TGTGCCAGCAGTTTAAGCGGATACGAGCAGTACTTC	CASSLSGYEQYF	TRBJ2-7	TRBV28	NA	NA
TGTGCCAGCAGTTCACCCGGGACAGGGAAAGCCACTGAAGCTTTCTTT	CASSSPGTGKATEAFF	TRBJ1-1	TRBV6-5	TRBD1	NA
TGTGCCAGCAGCTTATTCCCCGTAGCGTTTACCGGGGAGCTGTTTTTT	CASSLFPVAFTGELFF	TRBJ2-2	TRBV7-3	NA	NA
TGTGCCAGCAGCTTAGATGCAGGGGCGACTGAAGCTTTCTTT	CASSLDAGATEAFF	TRBJ1-1	TRBV7-9	NA	once
TGTGCCAGCAGTGAATATGGGGGCGGGTCCAATGAGCAGTTCTTC	CASSEYGGGSNEQFF	TRBJ2-1	TRBV25-1	NA	NA
TGCGCCAGCAGCCCTAGGGGTGATGACTCCTACAATGAGCAGTTCTTC	CASSPRGDDSYNEQFF	TRBJ2-1	TRBV4-1	NA	NA
TGTGCCACCAGCAGAGATTCGGCGGGGTCCCCTGGAAACACCATATATTTT	CATSRDSAGSPGNTIYF	TRBJ1-3	TRBV15	NA	NA
TGTGCCAGCAGCGTAATTAGCGGGAGTGGTACAGATACGCAGTATTTT	CASSVISGSGTDTQYF	TRBJ2-3	TRBV9	TRBD2	few
TGTGCCAGCAGCTCGCCGGACAGGGGAGAGACCCAGTACTTC	CASSSPDRGETQYF	TRBJ2-5	TRBV5-4	TRBD1	NA
TGCGCCAGCGGAGGGGGCGACTATGGCTACACCTTC	CASGGGDYGYTF	TRBJ1-2	TRBV10-1	TRBD1	few
TGTGCCAGCAGTAACGGGGGGACTGAAGCTTTCTTT	CASSNGGTEAFF	TRBJ1-1	TRBV6-6	NA	NA
TGTGCCAGCTCACCGGTAGCGGGCCAGCTTACCGGTGGCTACACCTTC	CASSPVAGQLTGGYTF	TRBJ1-2	TRBV18	NA	NA
TGTGCCAGCAGCCCTACAGGGGGCATAGATACGCAGTATTTT	CASSPTGGIDTQYF	TRBJ2-3	TRBV7-3	TRBD1	few
TGTGCCATCAGCGACCCGGGGACAGGGGGGAACACTGAAGCTTTCTTT	CAISDPGTGGNTEAFF	TRBJ1-1	TRBV10-3	TRBD1	NA
TGTGCCAGCGGGAAAGGGCTAGCGGACTACAATGAGCAGTTCTTC	CASGKGLADYNEQFF	TRBJ2-1	TRBV9	TRBD2	NA
TGCGCCAGCAGCTTGGCCACTAGCGGGAGGGCCCAAGATACGCAGTATTTT	CASSLATSGRAQDTQYF	TRBJ2-3	TRBV5-1	TRBD2	NA